A single sample gave rise to the 14 T cell receptor beta chains below, sequenced in a study of identical twins. Each CDR3 protein is one row after TCRdb ran MiXCR on the 5' RACE reads. The sample lists roughly 540,000 distinct CDR3 sequences; about 20% were seen once. This same sample was also taken into another study, of T cells expressing NK-cell markers.

The source material was CD4+ T cells sorted from blood. All receptors come from a woman aged 18-29 years in good health.

This clonotype was found a few times. The V and J genes are TRBV6-6 and TRBJ1-2; D possibly corresponds to TRBD1 (6 bases). The germline CDR1 and CDR2 sequences are MNHNY and SVGAGI (reference sequence). The CDR3 has 13 residues. Between the trimmed V and J ends, which lost 6 bases and 5 bases, there was a span of 13 bases. The CDR3 is CASSSQGFYGYTF. The DNA of the CDR3 is TGTGCCAGCAGCTCGCAGGGGTTTTATGGCTACACCTTC.

The CDR3 DNA follows: TGTGCCAGCAGCTTGGTCACTGGGACTAGGGCGGATGAGCAGTTCTTC. The encoded protein is CASSLVTGTRADEQFF. The chain combines TRBV5-5 with TRBJ2-1; 8 bases are a match to TRBD2. Per the germline V gene, CDR1 is SGHKS and CDR2 is YYEKEE (reference sequence). CDR3 length: 16 residues. The junction had 10 bases not matched to a gene; V was cut back by 0 bases and J by 8 bases.

The chain combines TRBV5-1 with TRBJ2-5, with D unclear. Germline V gives CDR1 SGHRS, CDR2 YFSETQ. CDR3 size: 14 residues. V dropped 1 base and J dropped 5 bases, with 12 bases sitting between them. The CDR3 loop reads CASSLSQFGETQYF. The CDR3 nucleotides read TGCGCCAGCAGCTTGTCTCAGTTTGGCGAGACCCAGTACTTC.

The chain employs TRBV5-1 and TRBJ2-1, with 7 bases aligning to TRBD1. The CDR3 runs to 15 residues. CDR1 is SGHRS, CDR2 YFSETQ, per germline. V lost 4 bases, J lost 6 bases, and 10 bases stayed unmatched. CDR3 sequence reads: CASSPGTVVTNEQFF. In DNA form, the CDR3 reads TGCGCCAGCAGCCCCGGGACAGTTGTGACCAATGAGCAGTTCTTC.

This sequence joins TRBV6-1 and TRBJ1-5; D gene unclear. The CDR3 is made up of 13 amino acids. Germline CDR1 is MNHNS and CDR2 is SASEGT. V gave up 2 bases and J gave up 2 bases, with 4 bases separating them. The CDR3 spells CASSEHGNQPQHF. DNA for the CDR3: TGTGCCAGCAGTGAACACGGCAATCAGCCCCAGCATTTT.

This clonotype was detected ten times or more. The chain has TRBV7-2 and TRBJ2-5; tentative D call: TRBD2 (6 bases). The CDR3 is 13 residues long. Germline loops: CDR1 SGHTA, CDR2 FQGNSA. Trimming shortened V by 5 bases and J by 4 bases, and 11 bases separated the two germline ends. This CDR3 reads CASSILGGETQYF. In DNA, the CDR3 is TGTGCCAGCAGCATCCTGGGGGGAGAGACCCAGTACTTC.

In its sample, this clonotype was seen a few times. The rearrangement joins TRBV5-1 to TRBJ2-5; weak D call: TRBD2 (6 bases). With 0 bases removed from V and 5 bases from J, the gap between germline ends came to 20 bases. Germline V lookup: CDR1 SGHRS, CDR2 YFSETQ. This CDR3 spans 17 amino acids. The CDR3 reads CASSLVGGEGRGETQYF. DNA for the CDR3: TGCGCCAGCAGCTTGGTCGGGGGAGAGGGTCGTGGTGAGACCCAGTACTTC.

The V gene is TRBV5-5, the J gene TRBJ2-3; D may correspond to TRBD1 or TRBD2 (5 bases each). CDR1 and CDR2 from the germline V gene are SGHKS and YYEKEE (reference sequence). Deletions cut 0 bases from V and 5 bases from J, with 16 bases between. CDR3 length equals 16 residues. CDR3 nucleotide sequence: TGTGCCAGCAGCTTGGCCGGGGCCCCCGGTGGAGATACGCAGTATTTT. Protein sequence: CASSLAGAPGGDTQYF.

The CDR3 nucleotides read TGTGCCAGCAGTGAATTGGTAGGTCGGAATGAGCAGTTCTTC. It codes for CASSELVGRNEQFF. The rearrangement uses TRBV25-1 and TRBJ2-1; D is unresolved. The ends were cut back, 1 base at V and 7 bases at J, with 11 bases in the middle. The CDR3 totals 14 residues. The germline V gene encodes CDR1 MGHDK and CDR2 SYGVNS. Based on the CDR3 plus reference TRBV25-1 and TRBJ2-1, the full variable domain is EADIYQTPRYLVIGTGKKITLECSQTMGHDKMYWYQQDPGMELHLIHYSYGVNSTEKGDLSSESTVSRIRTEHFPLTLESARPSHTSQYLCASSELVGRNEQFFGPGTRLTVL.

This chain links TRBV5-5 with TRBJ2-5; D gene ambiguous. The CDR3 has 14 residues. CDR1 SGHKS and CDR2 YYEKEE come from the germline V gene (reference sequence). Trimming removed 0 bases from V and 1 base from J, with 7 bases in between. DNA of the CDR3: TGTGCCAGCAGCTTGGAGTGGGGCCAAGAGACCCAGTACTTC. Protein sequence: CASSLEWGQETQYF.

This clonotype has at least ten counts. The V gene is TRBV12-3 or TRBV12-4, the J gene TRBJ1-1; D uncertain. The CDR3 totals 11 residues. The germline V and J ends were trimmed by 5 bases and 8 bases, with 9 bases remaining between them. The CDR3 nucleotides are TGTGCCAGCAGTCACAACAGAGAAGCTTTCTTT. This translates into CASSHNREAFF.

This clonotype was observed a few times. The chain couples TRBV7-2 to TRBJ2-4; D ambiguous. Germline V gives CDR1 SGHTA, CDR2 FQGNSA. Trimming shortened V by 4 bases and J by 5 bases, and 9 bases separated the two germline ends. This CDR3 spans 13 amino acids. The CDR3: CASSSDGENIQYF. In nucleotides, the CDR3 is TGTGCCAGCAGCTCGGATGGGGAAAACATTCAGTACTTC.

This clonotype was counted a few times. The chain joins TRBV29-1 to TRBJ1-3, with D uncertain. In germline, CDR1 is SQVTM, CDR2 ANQGSEA. Deletions cut 7 bases from V and 3 bases from J, with 16 bases between. This CDR3 is built from 14 residues. CDR3 nucleotides: TGCAGCGCCTGGGAGGGTAGCGATGGAAACACCATATATTTT. It encodes CSAWEGSDGNTIYF.

CDR3 region: CASSFGYWELFF. As DNA, the CDR3 is TGTGCCAGCAGCTTCGGGTACTGGGAGCTGTTTTTT. V usage is TRBV5-8 and J usage is TRBJ2-2; D gene ambiguous. V gave up 2 bases and J gave up 9 bases, with 8 bases separating them. The germline CDR1 and CDR2 sequences are SGHTS and YDEGEE. This CDR3 region has 12 residues.